The entry below describes one TCR beta chain. The antigen is unknown. The record originates from a study of cytomegalovirus exposure and HLA in healthy donors. Only in-frame clones appear in the TCRdb table, and some are missing; sequencing was by immunoSEQ multiplex PCR. This sample has approximately 180,000 clones, with around 86% found just once. The junction had 6 bases not matched to a gene; V was cut back by 5 bases and J by 7 bases. Germline CDR1 and CDR2: SEHNR and FQNEAQ (reference sequence). The CDR3 is 14 amino acids. The donors were in the approximately 130-subject validation cohort, distinct from the roughly 700-subject first cohort. Study findings and constraints: In a later analysis, first-cohort TCR clusters were found to tend to co-occur in the approximately 110 validation repertoires.

The sequencing input was PBMCs. The receptor was isolated from a woman aged 18-29 years in good health and CMV-seronegative. V is TRBV7-9 and J is TRBJ2-1; 9 positions match TRBD1. DNA for the CDR3: TGTGCCAGCAGCCCGAGACAGGGGGGAAATGAGCAGTTCTTC. Translating gives CASSPRQGGNEQFF.